This T cell receptor (beta chain) is from a study of CD8+CD57+ T cells in acquired aplastic anemia. About the research overall: Quantities of DNA derived from sorted CD4+ and CD8+ cells averaged roughly 3.4 ug. Study-level points and caveats: The number of CD8+ CDR3 sequences shared by patients and controls was around 30. Statistical testing detected no significant gap in CD8+ Simpson's diversity between patients and controls.

Genomic DNA templated the TCR beta VDJ and CDR3 profiling. TCRdb itself ran the reads through MiXCR, one entry per CDR3 protein. This sample has about 98,000 distinct CDR3 sequences, with around 70% found just once. Selection for sequencing was limited to patients who had shown CD8+CD57+ cell expansion by flow cytometry. At the time of blood sampling, patients had not yet received any therapy. In this sample, this clonotype turned up a few times. Its antigen is unidentified. The TCR originated in a human donor with aplastic anemia. Input material: sorted CD4+, CD8+, or CD8+CD57+ T cells (not recorded which) from PBMCs.

CDR3 residues: CASSPHSGGYQPQHF. The CDR3 region has the DNA TGTGCCAGCAGCCCACATTCAGGAGGTTATCAGCCCCAGCATTTT. The J gene is TRBJ1-5, the V gene TRBV7-2; no reliable D call. Germline lookup yields CDR1 SGHTA and CDR2 FQGNSA. CDR3 length: 15 residues. The germline V and J ends were trimmed by 5 bases and 5 bases, with 16 bases remaining between them. The full variable domain, completed using reference TRBV7-2 and TRBJ1-5, is GAGVSQSPSNKVTEKGKDVELRCDPISGHTALYWYRQSLGQGLEFLIYFQGNSAPDKSGLPSDRFSAERTGGSVSTLTIQRTQQEDSAVYLCASSPHSGGYQPQHFGDGTRLSIL.